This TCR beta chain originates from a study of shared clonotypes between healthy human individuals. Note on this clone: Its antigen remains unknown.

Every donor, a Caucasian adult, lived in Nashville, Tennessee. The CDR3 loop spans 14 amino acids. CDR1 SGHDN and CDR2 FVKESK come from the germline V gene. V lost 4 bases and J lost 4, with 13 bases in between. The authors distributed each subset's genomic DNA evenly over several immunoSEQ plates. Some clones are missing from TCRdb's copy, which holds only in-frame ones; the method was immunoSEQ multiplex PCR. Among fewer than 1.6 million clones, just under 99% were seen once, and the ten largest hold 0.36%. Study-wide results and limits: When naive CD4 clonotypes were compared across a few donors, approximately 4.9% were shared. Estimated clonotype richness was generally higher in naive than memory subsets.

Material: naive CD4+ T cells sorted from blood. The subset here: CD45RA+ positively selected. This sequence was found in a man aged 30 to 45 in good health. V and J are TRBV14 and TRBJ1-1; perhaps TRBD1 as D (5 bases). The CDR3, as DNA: TGTGCCAGCAGCCCGCGGGGCGGAAGCACTGAAGCTTTCTTT. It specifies CASSPRGGSTEAFF.